This TCR beta chain is from a study of cytomegalovirus exposure and HLA in healthy donors. General study results and limits: Later analysis showed most CMV-associated TCR beta chains appearing HLA-restricted.

Primers for the PCR totalled 60 Vbeta and 13 Jbeta. The table came from immunoSEQ multiplex PCR; TCRdb's copy has only in-frame clones and leaves some out. The sample lists approximately 170,000 clones, about three quarters occurring once. The CDR3 length is 15 residues. Looked up from germline, CDR1 is MNHNS and CDR2 is SASEGT. V lost 3 bases and J lost 6; bases outside the gene matches: 9. Regarding this clone: Its specificity is not known.

The donors comprised healthy bone marrow donors. The receptor's source is a girl aged 5-17 years in good health and CMV-seronegative. The sample taken for sequencing was PBMCs. V and J are TRBV6-1 and TRBJ2-3; 7 nucleotides agree with TRBD1. The CDR3 coding sequence is TGTGCCAGCAGTGAGACACAGGGGTGGGCGGATACGCAGTATTTT. It yields the protein CASSETQGWADTQYF.